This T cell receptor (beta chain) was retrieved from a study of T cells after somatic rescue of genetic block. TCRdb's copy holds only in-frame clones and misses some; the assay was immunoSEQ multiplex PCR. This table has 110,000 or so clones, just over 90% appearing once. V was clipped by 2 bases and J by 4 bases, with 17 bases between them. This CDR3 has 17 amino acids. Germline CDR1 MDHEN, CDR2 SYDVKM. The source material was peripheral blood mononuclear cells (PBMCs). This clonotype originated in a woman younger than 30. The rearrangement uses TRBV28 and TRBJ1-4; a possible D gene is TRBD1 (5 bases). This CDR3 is CASSLGVVGVDNEKLFF. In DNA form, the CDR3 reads TGTGCCAGCAGTTTAGGAGTGGTGGGGGTCGATAATGAAAAACTGTTTTTT.